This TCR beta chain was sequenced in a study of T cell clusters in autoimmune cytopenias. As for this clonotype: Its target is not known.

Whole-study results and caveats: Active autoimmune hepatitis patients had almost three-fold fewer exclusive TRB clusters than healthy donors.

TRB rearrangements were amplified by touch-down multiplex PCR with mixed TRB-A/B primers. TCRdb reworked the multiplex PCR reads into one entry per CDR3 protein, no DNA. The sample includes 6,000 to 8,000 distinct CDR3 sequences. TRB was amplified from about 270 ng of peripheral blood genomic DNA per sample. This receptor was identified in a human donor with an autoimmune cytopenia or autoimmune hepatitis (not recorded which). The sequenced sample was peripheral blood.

CDR3: CASSLARTSRETQYF. V usage is TRBV7-2 and J usage is TRBJ2-5; TCRdb designates TRBD2, a call that cannot be tested without DNA. The CDR3 has 15 amino acids. The germline V gene has CDR1 SGHTA and CDR2 FQGNSA.